This T cell receptor (beta chain) was captured in a study of cytomegalovirus exposure and HLA in healthy donors. In the PCR, 60 Vbeta and 13 Jbeta primers were used. Produced via immunoSEQ multiplex PCR; TCRdb's table is partial and in-frame only. The sample consists of 150,000 to 200,000 clones, around 83% of them appearing once. The clonotype originates from a woman between 50 and 59 years old in good health and CMV-seropositive. Sequencing was done on a sample of PBMCs.

CDR3 nucleotide sequence: TGCGCCAGCAGCTTATCACTAGCGATGGGCTACAATGAGCAGTTCTTC. Translated, it gives CASSLSLAMGYNEQFF. The rearrangement uses TRBV5-1 and TRBJ2-1, with 7 bases identical to TRBD2. V shed 2 bases, J shed 3 bases, and the junction held 8 bases outside the gene matches. The germline gives CDR1 SGHRS, CDR2 YFSETQ. This CDR3 is 16 amino acids long.